This T cell receptor beta chain was found in a study of cytomegalovirus exposure and HLA in healthy donors. Study in general: A subsequent analysis stated that the roughly 130 validation repertoires were run on the same platform as the approximately 610 first-cohort repertoires.

Germline values: CDR1 SGHNT, CDR2 YYREEE (reference sequence). V lost 0 bases to trimming and J lost 4 bases, with 12 bases between them. This CDR3 contains 15 residues. Overall study findings and caveats: Among TCR beta chains, those listed as cytomegalovirus-associated numbered some 160.

Notes on this clone: Its antigen is currently unknown.

This table comes from immunoSEQ multiplex PCR, and its TCRdb copy is limited to in-frame clones, with some not included. This table holds about 160,000 clones, approximately 89% found once. Sequences were obtained from PBMCs. This receptor was obtained from a man between 18 and 29 years old in good health and CMV-seropositive. V and J are TRBV5-4 and TRBJ2-3, with TRBD1 as a possible D gene (5 bases). CDR3 coding DNA: TGTGCCAGCAGCTTGGAGGGGCGGAGAGCAGATACGCAGTATTTT. Its translation is CASSLEGRRADTQYF.